A single sample is the source of the 5 T cell receptor beta chains below, sequenced in a study of blood T cell repertoires in COVID-19. Clones were sequenced by immunoSEQ multiplex PCR, and TCRdb holds only the in-frame ones, with some missing. The sample holds 190,000 or so clones; roughly nine tenths are singletons and the top ten take roughly 8.8%. The source material was PBMCs or T cells enriched from blood (not recorded which). The receptors here all came from a woman between 18 and 30 years old who had recovered from COVID-19.

V usage is TRBV19 and J usage is TRBJ1-6; weak D call: TRBD1 (6 bases). CDR3 length: 15 amino acids. Germline V gene data show CDR1 as LNHDA and CDR2 as SQIVND (reference sequence). The V and J ends lost 5 bases and 10 bases respectively, with 18 bases between them. The CDR3 DNA follows: TGTGCCAGTAGTCTCTTGACAGGATCTCCGTCACCCCTCCACTTT. Amino acid sequence: CASSLLTGSPSPLHF.

V and J are TRBV9 and TRBJ2-1; D may be TRBD2 (5 bases). The CDR3 length is 16 residues. Trimming left V 0 bases short and J 2 bases short, with 12 bases between. Germline V gives CDR1 SGDLS, CDR2 YYNGEE. CDR3 sequence (DNA): TGTGCCAGCAGCGTAGGGCTAGCTGTCCCCTACAATGAGCAGTTCTTC. It translates to CASSVGLAVPYNEQFF.

The rearrangement joins TRBV7-2 to TRBJ1-6; D unclear. Per germline, CDR1 SGHTA and CDR2 FQGNSA. This CDR3 is built from 14 residues. Trimming took 6 bases from V and 3 from J, leaving 9 bases between them. CDR3 protein: CASSYRDYNSPLHF. The DNA for the CDR3 is TGTGCCAGCAGTTACCGGGACTATAATTCACCCCTCCACTTT.

The chain employs TRBV6-5 and TRBJ2-7; TRBD1 matches 8 bases. Germline CDR1 reads MNHEY; CDR2 reads SVGAGI. V lost 6 bases to trimming and J lost 3 bases; unmatched junction nucleotides: 7. The CDR3 covers 14 residues. This chain's CDR3 is CASRLGQADYEQYF. CDR3 bases: TGTGCCAGCAGGTTGGGACAGGCTGACTACGAGCAGTACTTC.

This clone was recorded a few times. The chain has TRBV6-2 or TRBV6-3 and TRBJ2-1; 10 bases align to TRBD2. The CDR3 has 17 residues. V trimming: 0 bases; J trimming: 3 bases; junction bases outside the gene matches: 5. Germline V gene sequence: CDR1 MNHEY, CDR2 SVGEGT. Here the CDR3 reads CASSYSGLAGVYNEQFF. For the CDR3, the DNA is TGTGCCAGCAGTTACTCGGGTCTAGCGGGAGTCTACAATGAGCAGTTCTTC.